The source of this T cell receptor beta chain is a study of blood T cell repertoires in COVID-19. Looking at the study overall: Material from acute and convalescent COVID-19 was sourced from the United States, Italy and Spain. T cells, B-cell-depleted T cells, or PBMCs supplied cDNA or gDNA.

V lost 5 bases, J lost 2 bases, and 3 bases stayed unmatched. Germline lookup yields CDR1 PRHDT and CDR2 FYEKMQ (reference sequence). This CDR3 has 14 amino acids. As handled by the study authors: Reference gene primer amplification gave nucleated cell count estimates. Profiling relied on immunoSEQ multiplex PCR, and the TCRdb table lists in-frame clones only, not all of them. The V and J calls and the clone size are those of that table, but D and trimming were determined from the DNA. The sample yields 75,000 to 80,000 clones, 88% seen once. The TCR comes from a human donor in a cohort sampled during active COVID-19. Sequenced: peripheral blood. The V call is TRBV13, the J call TRBJ2-7; 10 bases match TRBD2. CDR3 bases: TGTGCCAGCAGCGCTAGCGGGAGACCCTACGAGCAGTACTTC. As protein: CASSASGRPYEQYF. Filled out from reference TRBV13 and TRBJ2-7, the complete variable domain reads AAGVIQSPRHLIKEKRETATLKCYPIPRHDTVYWYQQGPGQDPQFLISFYEKMQSDKGSIPDRFSAQQFSDYHSELNMSSLELGDSALYFCASSASGRPYEQYFGPGTRLTVT.